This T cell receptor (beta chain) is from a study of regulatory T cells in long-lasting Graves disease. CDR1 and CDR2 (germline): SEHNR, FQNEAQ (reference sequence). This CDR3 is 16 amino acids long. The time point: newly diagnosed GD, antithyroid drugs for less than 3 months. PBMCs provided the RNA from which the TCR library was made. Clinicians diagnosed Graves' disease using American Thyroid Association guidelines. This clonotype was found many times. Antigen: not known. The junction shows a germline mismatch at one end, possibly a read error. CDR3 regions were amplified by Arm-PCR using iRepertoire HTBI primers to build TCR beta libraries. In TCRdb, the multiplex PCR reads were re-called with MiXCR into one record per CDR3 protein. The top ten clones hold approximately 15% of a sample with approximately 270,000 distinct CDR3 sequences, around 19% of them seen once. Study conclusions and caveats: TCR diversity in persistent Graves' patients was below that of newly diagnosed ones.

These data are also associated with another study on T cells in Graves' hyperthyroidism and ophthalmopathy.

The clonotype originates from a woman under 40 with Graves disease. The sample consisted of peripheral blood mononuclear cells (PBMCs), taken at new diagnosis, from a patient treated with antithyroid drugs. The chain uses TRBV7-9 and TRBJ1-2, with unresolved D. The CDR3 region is CASSFDGINGNYGYTF. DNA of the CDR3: TGCGCCAGCAGCTTCGATGGGATCAATGGGAACTATGGCTACACCTTC.